This entry lists 17 T cell receptor beta chains sequenced from one sample in a study of monozygotic twins with cystic fibrosis. TCRdb's table, derived via immunoSEQ multiplex PCR, lists solely in-frame clones and lacks some. The sample holds 14,000 to 15,000 clones, about 85% seen once. What was sequenced was blood. The source of these receptors is a boy aged 5-17 years with cystic fibrosis.

The chain joins TRBV16 to TRBJ1-3; no definite D call. Trimming pared 1 base from V and 2 bases from J, leaving 12 bases between. This CDR3 spans 16 amino acids. Per the germline V gene, CDR1 is KGHSY and CDR2 is FQNENV. The CDR3 DNA is TGTGCCAGCAGCCAATTGCGGGGTAAGGCTGGAAACACCATATATTTT. It is translated as CASSQLRGKAGNTIYF.

This rearrangement joins TRBV18 to TRBJ1-2, with 8 bases identical to TRBD1. V dropped 5 bases and J dropped 6; count of bases not matched to a gene: 11. The CDR3 is 15 residues long. Germline CDR1 and CDR2: KGHSH and LQKENI. The CDR3 nucleotides read TGTGCCAGCTCAACCTACGAGACAGGGGTACATGGCTACACCTTC. It translates to CASSTYETGVHGYTF.

This clone has only a few counts. The V gene is TRBV10-3, the J gene TRBJ1-2; unclear D gene. In germline, CDR1 is ENHRY, CDR2 SYGVKD. The CDR3 sequence is 11 residues long. The ends were cut back, 5 bases at V and 7 bases at J, with 8 bases in the middle. In DNA, the CDR3 is TGTGCCATCAGTTGGCACCGTGGCTACACCTTC. Its protein product is CAISWHRGYTF.

The rearrangement uses TRBV6-1 and TRBJ2-3, with D possibly matching TRBD2 (5 bases). Between the trimmed V and J ends, which lost 2 bases and 7 bases, there was a span of 19 bases. This CDR3 region has 16 residues. Looked up from germline, CDR1 is MNHNS and CDR2 is SASEGT. DNA of the CDR3: TGTGCCAGCAGTGAATTGAGACTCCGGGATGTGAATACGCAGTATTTT. Translation gives CASSELRLRDVNTQYF.

This chain joins TRBV10-3 and TRBJ1-4; 7 bases fit TRBD1. The CDR3 runs 12 residues. The J segment lost 4 bases and the V segment lost 10 bases, leaving 3 bases of the junction unmatched. Germline V CDR1 and CDR2: ENHRY, SYGVKD. CDR3: CATGQVNEKLFF. CDR3 DNA: TGTGCCACCGGACAGGTTAATGAAAAACTGTTTTTT.

CDR3 region: CATRQGTYSNQPQHF. The CDR3 coding sequence is TGTGCCACCAGACAGGGCACTTATAGCAATCAGCCCCAGCATTTT. The J gene is TRBJ1-5, the V gene TRBV2; TRBD1 matches 7 bases. CDR3 length: 15 amino acids. Germline trimming cut 10 bases from V and 0 bases from J; bases unmatched to any gene: 9. Germline lookup yields CDR1 SNHLY and CDR2 FYNNEI.

The CDR3 DNA is TGTGCCAGCAGCGTAGGGACTAGTCCCAACAATGAGCAGTTCTTC. Its protein product is CASSVGTSPNNEQFF. The V call is TRBV9, the J call TRBJ2-1; 7 bases match TRBD2. This CDR3 contains 15 residues. The junction had 5 bases not matched to a gene; V was cut back by 0 bases and J by 5 bases. Looked up from germline, CDR1 is SGDLS and CDR2 is YYNGEE. The whole variable domain, filled in from reference TRBV9 and TRBJ2-1, reads DSGVTQTPKHLITATGQRVTLRCSPRSGDLSVYWYQQSLDQGLQFLIQYYNGEERAKGNILERFSAQQFPDLHSELNLSSLELGDSALYFCASSVGTSPNNEQFFGPGTRLTVL.

The V and J genes are TRBV28 and TRBJ2-7; 11 bases align to TRBD2. Germline V gene sequence: CDR1 MDHEN, CDR2 SYDVKM. V trimming: 3 bases; J trimming: 5 bases; junction bases outside the gene matches: 12. The CDR3 consists of 17 residues. This CDR3 is CASSFTGPSGRQDEQYF. The DNA for the CDR3 is TGTGCCAGCAGTTTCACCGGACCTAGCGGGAGGCAGGACGAGCAGTACTTC.

This clone was seen once. The chain has TRBV13 and TRBJ1-1; D is ambiguous. Trimming shortened V by 5 bases and J by 6 bases, and 19 bases separated the two germline ends. CDR3 size: 15 residues. The germline V gene has CDR1 PRHDT and CDR2 FYEKMQ (reference sequence). This CDR3 is CASSLSPGPTAEAFF. Written as DNA, the CDR3 is TGTGCCAGCAGCCTATCGCCCGGCCCTACGGCTGAAGCTTTCTTT.

The V gene is TRBV9, the J gene TRBJ2-7; no clear D. The V end was cut by 0 bases, the J end by 0 bases, with 7 bases between. The germline CDR1 and CDR2 sequences are SGDLS and YYNGEE. CDR3 length: 14 amino acids. The CDR3 spells CASSVGGSSYEQYF. Here the CDR3 DNA reads TGTGCCAGCAGCGTAGGCGGAAGCTCCTACGAGCAGTACTTC. The whole variable domain, remainder taken from reference TRBV9 and TRBJ2-7, is DSGVTQTPKHLITATGQRVTLRCSPRSGDLSVYWYQQSLDQGLQFLIQYYNGEERAKGNILERFSAQQFPDLHSELNLSSLELGDSALYFCASSVGGSSYEQYFGPGTRLTVT.

This chain links TRBV4-1 with TRBJ1-2, with a tentative D call TRBD1 (6 bases). Deletions cut 4 bases from V and 2 bases from J, with 23 bases between. CDR3 size: 18 residues. Germline assignment: CDR1 MGHRA and CDR2 YSYEKL. The CDR3 DNA reads TGCGCCAGCAGCCTCGGTCCGGGACAAGGCTCCTTGAACTATGGCTACACCTTC. This sequence encodes CASSLGPGQGSLNYGYTF.

The V call is TRBV30, the J call TRBJ1-3, with unresolved D. The CDR3 contains 13 residues. V lost 2 bases and J lost 0, with 5 bases in between. Germline CDR1 reads GTSNPN; CDR2 reads SVGIG (reference sequence). The CDR3 loop reads CAWSLLSGNTIYF. CDR3 sequence (DNA): TGTGCCTGGAGTTTACTCTCTGGAAACACCATATATTTT.

The gene calls are TRBV28 and TRBJ1-5; a possible D gene is TRBD1 (5 bases). CDR3 size: 19 residues. V was trimmed by 1 base and J by 2 bases, leaving 21 bases between them. CDR1 MDHEN and CDR2 SYDVKM come from the germline V gene. The CDR3 DNA follows: TGTGCCAGCAGTTTATTCGGGTCCCACGGGGGGGTTGGCAATCAGCCCCAGCATTTT. This translates into CASSLFGSHGGVGNQPQHF.

The chain is built from TRBV30 and TRBJ2-2; D gene unclear. The CDR3 consists of 15 residues. The V and J ends lost 0 bases and 6 bases respectively, with 14 bases between them. Germline CDR1 and CDR2: GTSNPN and SVGIG (reference sequence). The CDR3 is CAWSVVEAYAGELFF. In DNA form, the CDR3 reads TGTGCCTGGAGTGTAGTGGAAGCGTACGCCGGGGAGCTGTTTTTT.

This clone has a handful of counts. V usage is TRBV28 and J usage is TRBJ1-1, with a tentative D call TRBD1 (6 bases). Trimming cost V 6 bases and J 3 bases, with 14 bases left between them. This CDR3 is 14 amino acids long. Germline V gene data show CDR1 as MDHEN and CDR2 as SYDVKM. CDR3: CASRAADSYTEAFF. The CDR3 nucleotides are TGTGCCAGCAGGGCCGCGGACAGTTACACTGAAGCTTTCTTT.

The chain has TRBV9 and TRBJ2-4; D remains unclear. V lost 4 bases to trimming and J lost 0 bases, with 14 bases between them. CDR1 and CDR2 (germline): SGDLS, YYNGEE. This CDR3 comprises 16 residues. CDR3 sequence (DNA): TGTGCCAGCAGCCCCACCGGCACCTTAGCCAAAAACATTCAGTACTTC. This translates into CASSPTGTLAKNIQYF.

This clone showed up just once. V is TRBV30 and J is TRBJ1-2, with D tentatively TRBD1 (5 bases). CDR1 is GTSNPN, CDR2 SVGIG, per germline (reference sequence). Trimming stripped 6 bases from V and 14 bases from J, with 22 bases between. This CDR3 is 12 amino acids long. This CDR3 reads CACSTGTATLTF. The CDR3 region has the DNA TGTGCCTGTTCGACGGGGACGGCAACGCTTACCTTC. The complete variable domain, with remaining parts taken from reference TRBV30 and TRBJ1-2, reads SQTIHQWPATLVQPVGSPLSLECTVEGTSNPNLYWYRQAAGRGLQLLFYSVGIGQISSEVPQNLSASRPQDRQFILSSKKLLLSDSGFYLCACSTGTATLTFGSGTRLTVV.